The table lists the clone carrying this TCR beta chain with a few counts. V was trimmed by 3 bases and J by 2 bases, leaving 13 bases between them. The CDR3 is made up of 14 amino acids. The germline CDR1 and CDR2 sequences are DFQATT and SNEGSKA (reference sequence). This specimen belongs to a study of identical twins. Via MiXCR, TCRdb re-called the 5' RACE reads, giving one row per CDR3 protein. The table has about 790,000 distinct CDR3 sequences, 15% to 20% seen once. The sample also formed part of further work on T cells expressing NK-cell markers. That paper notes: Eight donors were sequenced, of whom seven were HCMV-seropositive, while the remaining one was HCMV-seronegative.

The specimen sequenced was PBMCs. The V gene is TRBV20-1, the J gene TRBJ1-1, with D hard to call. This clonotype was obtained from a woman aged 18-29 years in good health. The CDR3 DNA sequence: TGCAGTGCTAGGAACGGTGGCATTAACACTGAAGCTTTCTTT. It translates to CSARNGGINTEAFF.